This T cell receptor beta chain was recovered during a study of blood T cells in healthy people across ages (dated by TCRdb to the mid-2010s). At the level of the whole study: In model experiments, template switching captured roughly one uniquely barcoded TCR beta cDNA molecule for every two T cells. To track age-related changes in TCR beta repertoire diversity, the study relied on deep sequencing normalized with unique cDNA molecular identifiers. The donors were split into four age groups: young (average around 17 years), middle-aged (roughly 39), aged (more than 60) and long-lived (82). For two donors (one aged 18 to 30 and one aged 80 or older), the study analyzed two additional independent replicas of 1 million unique cDNA reads from the same blood draw. Here is what the overall study found, with its caveats: Conclusive comparison of naive and antigen-experienced compartments was prevented by the profiling of bulk unsorted PBMCs. The long-lived group showed more naive CD4+ T cells, fewer expanded clones and increased TCR diversity than the aged group, suggesting age selection. The CMV infection status of donors was not known, potentially confounding age-related changes in expanded clonotypes. Observed TCR beta diversity correlated strongly with the percentage of naive T cells measured by flow cytometry. As age increased, observed TCR beta diversity per million T cells dropped in a roughly linear way, and a significant reduction was already evident by age about 40. Estimates of total diversity from one million sequenced T cells were regarded as lower bounds and underestimates.

As for this clonotype: The antigen this receptor binds is unknown. Base qualities are not at hand, and no much larger clone is one base apart.

Systemically healthy Caucasian individuals from Russia, about 38 in total and aged about 6 to 90 years, were included as donors. Around 9.8 milliliters of peripheral blood were collected from each donor into EDTA-treated Vacutainer tubes. PBMCs were isolated by Ficoll-Paque density-gradient centrifugation, with at least 6 million obtained per sample. Trizol reagent was used to extract total RNA from the PBMCs, yielding at least 6 micrograms per sample. For every donor, an aliquot of PBMCs went through flow cytometry to measure the percentages of naive CD45RAhigh/CD27high T cells. From the cysteine up to the phenylalanine, the CDR3 has a length of 17 residues. The read is trimmed to its CDR3 DNA, 51 bases read in frame from base 1. CDR1 and CDR2 (SGHRS, YFSETQ) derive from the germline V gene. From V the trimming removes 0 bases and from J it removes 7 bases, while the gene matches leave 12 bases of the junction unaccounted for.

Library construction relied on 5' RACE. The sequencer was an Illumina HiSeq 2500. A second PCR of about 6 to 11 cycles was performed with a sample-barcoded 5' primer and a J-beta primer mix. Each TCR beta cDNA molecule received a unique molecular identifier from a template-switch 5' adaptor carrying 12 random nucleotides. Each sample yielded at least 2.5 million CDR3-containing paired-end reads. First-strand cDNA was synthesized from all RNA with the Mint cDNA synthesis kit, primed by a TRBC-specific oligonucleotide. Following uracil-DNA glycosylase treatment, all cDNA underwent a first 18-cycle PCR with the universal primers M1SS and BC2_uni_R. In the source study's methods: Normalization of each sample was performed by random selection of 1 million high-quality reads, each carrying a distinct molecular identifier. Reads with shared molecular identifiers were discarded instead of being binned into consensus sequences. MiTCR, set to a Q25 quality threshold and the strictest error-elimination algorithm, was used for CDR3 identification, clonotype clustering and error correction. Lower-bound total TCR beta diversity was estimated with a nonparametric unseen species model using Euler transformation. TCRdb's own reprocessing of the public reads used fastp at Q25 and MiXCR and kept productive beta chains. CDR3 protein sequences are deduplicated, and each keeps its most common genes and DNA. The V and J calls shown here were made by TCRdb, not taken from the authors' results. Recorded for this sample are approximately 760,000 distinct CDR3 sequences; approximately 25% of them occurred a single time. The ten biggest clones cover 9.4% of the sample.

These data were also reused for a study on T cells of mothers and their children. The other study reports the following: The donors were nine systemically healthy Caucasian individuals, made up of three mothers and their six children. cDNA synthesis consumed the entire amount of extracted RNA, loaded at around 1.4 ug RNA in each 15 ul reaction. Sample barcodes and 2-4 random nucleotides were added via the M1S primer in the second PCR. More than 9 million TCR beta CDR3 reads were obtained from each mother, and about 3 million reads were obtained from each child. Thymic selection shapes the output of TCR recombination in a similar way in related and unrelated pairs, and inherited differences have a minor effect. Related mother-child pairs always showed normalized repertoire overlap that was slightly higher than in unrelated mother-child pairs, though the difference was never significant. Persistent microchimeric T cell clones were not detected, at a sensitivity of 95 to 100 clones per million clonotypes. Deep NGS was used in the study to compare the TCR beta repertoires of mothers and children and to look for features that separate related mother-child pairs from unrelated individuals. The mean age was roughly 44 +/- 4 years for the mothers and approximately 11 +/- 4 years for the children. After adapters were ligated using NEBNext reagents, the libraries underwent 100+100 nt paired-end sequencing on an Illumina HiSeq 2000. To prevent cross-contamination, the mother and child libraries were prepared one month apart and sequenced in separate runs. Each donor had between about 500,000 and 2,100,000 distinct TCR beta clonotypes identified. Naive TCR beta clonotypes were estimated from low-frequency clonotypes matched to each donor's FACS-determined naive share, without sorting.

The sequencing input was blood. This receptor was obtained from a boy younger than 18 in good health. The chain is assembled from TRBV5-1 and TRBJ1-4, and TRBD1 matches 7 of the central bases. The CDR3 reads CASSLVAQRGRPEKLFF. Read as DNA, the sequence is TGCGCCAGCAGCTTGGTCGCTCAGAGGGGGCGGCCTGAAAAACTGTTTTTT.